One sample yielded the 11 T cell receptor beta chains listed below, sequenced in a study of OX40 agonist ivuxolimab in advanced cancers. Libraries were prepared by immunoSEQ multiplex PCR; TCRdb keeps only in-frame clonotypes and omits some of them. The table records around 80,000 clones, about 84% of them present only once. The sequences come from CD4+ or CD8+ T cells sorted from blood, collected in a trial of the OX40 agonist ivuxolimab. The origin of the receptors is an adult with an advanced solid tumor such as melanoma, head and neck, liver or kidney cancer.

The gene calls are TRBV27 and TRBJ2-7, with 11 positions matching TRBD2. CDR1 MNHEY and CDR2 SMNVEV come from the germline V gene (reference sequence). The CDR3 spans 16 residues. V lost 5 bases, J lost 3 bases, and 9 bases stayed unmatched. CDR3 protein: CASSRDSGTSGYEQYF. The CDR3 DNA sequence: TGTGCCAGCAGTCGCGACTCCGGGACTAGCGGCTACGAGCAGTACTTC.

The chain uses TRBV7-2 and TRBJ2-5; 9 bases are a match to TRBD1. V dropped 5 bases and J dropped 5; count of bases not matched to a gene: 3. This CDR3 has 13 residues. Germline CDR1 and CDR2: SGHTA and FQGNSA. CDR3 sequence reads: CASSRDRGETQYF. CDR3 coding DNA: TGTGCCAGCAGCAGAGACAGGGGGGAGACCCAGTACTTC. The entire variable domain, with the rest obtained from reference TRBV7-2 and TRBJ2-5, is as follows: GAGVSQSPSNKVTEKGKDVELRCDPISGHTALYWYRQSLGQGLEFLIYFQGNSAPDKSGLPSDRFSAERTGGSVSTLTIQRTQQEDSAVYLCASSRDRGETQYFGPGTRLLVL.

CDR3 DNA sequence: TGTGCCAGCAGAAGACGGACAAGCAACACTGAAGCTTTCTTT. Translating it yields CASRRRTSNTEAFF. The chain joins TRBV6-5 to TRBJ1-1, with D possibly being TRBD1 (5 bases). This CDR3 is 14 amino acids long. Trimming removed 6 bases at V and 2 bases at J, with 13 bases between. In germline, CDR1 is MNHEY, CDR2 SVGAGI.

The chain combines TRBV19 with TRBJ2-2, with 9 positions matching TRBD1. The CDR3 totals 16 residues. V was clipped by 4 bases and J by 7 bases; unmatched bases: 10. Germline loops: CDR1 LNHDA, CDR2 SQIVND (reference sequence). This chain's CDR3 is CASSKPGQGILGELFF. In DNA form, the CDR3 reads TGTGCCAGTAGTAAACCGGGACAGGGCATACTCGGGGAGCTGTTTTTT.

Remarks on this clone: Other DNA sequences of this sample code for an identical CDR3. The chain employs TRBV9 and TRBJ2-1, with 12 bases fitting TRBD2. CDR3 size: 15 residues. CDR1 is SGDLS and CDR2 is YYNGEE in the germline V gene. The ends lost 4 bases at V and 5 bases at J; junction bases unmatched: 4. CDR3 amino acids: CASSPRLAGDNEQFF. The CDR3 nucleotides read TGTGCCAGCAGCCCCCGACTAGCGGGAGACAATGAGCAGTTCTTC.

The CDR3 DNA sequence: TGTGCCAGCAGCTTAAATAGTATAGGGACCAATGAGCAGTTCTTC. It specifies CASSLNSIGTNEQFF. V and J are TRBV7-3 and TRBJ2-1; D assignment may be TRBD1 or TRBD2 (5 bases each). CDR3 length: 15 residues. Deletions cut 1 base from V and 6 bases from J, with 13 bases between. Germline V gene data show CDR1 as SGHTA and CDR2 as FQGTGA.

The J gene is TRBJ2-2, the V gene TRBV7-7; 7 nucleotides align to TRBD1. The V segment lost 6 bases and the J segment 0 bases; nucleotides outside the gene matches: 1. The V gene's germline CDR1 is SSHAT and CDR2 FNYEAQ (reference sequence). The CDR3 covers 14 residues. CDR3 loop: CASRGQTNTGELFF. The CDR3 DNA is TGTGCCAGCAGGGGACAGACGAACACCGGGGAGCTGTTTTTT.

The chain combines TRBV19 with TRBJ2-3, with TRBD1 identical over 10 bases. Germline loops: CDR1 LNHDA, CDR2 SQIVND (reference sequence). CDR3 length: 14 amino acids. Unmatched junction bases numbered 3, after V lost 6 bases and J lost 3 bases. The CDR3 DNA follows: TGTGCCAGTAGAGACAGGGGGCTGACAGATACGCAGTATTTT. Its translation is CASRDRGLTDTQYF. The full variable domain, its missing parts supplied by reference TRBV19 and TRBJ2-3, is DGGITQSPKYLFRKEGQNVTLSCEQNLNHDAMYWYRQDPGQGLRLIYYSQIVNDFQKGDIAEGYSVSREKKESFPLTVTSAQKNPTAFYLCASRDRGLTDTQYFGPGTRLTVL.

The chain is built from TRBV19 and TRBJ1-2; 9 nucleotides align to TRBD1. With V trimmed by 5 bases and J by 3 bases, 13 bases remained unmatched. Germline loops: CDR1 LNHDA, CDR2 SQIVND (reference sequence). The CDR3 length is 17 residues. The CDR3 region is CASSPTFARTGDYGYTF. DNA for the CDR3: TGTGCCAGTAGTCCGACCTTCGCGCGGACAGGGGACTATGGCTACACCTTC. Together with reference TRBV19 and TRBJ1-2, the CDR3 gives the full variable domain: DGGITQSPKYLFRKEGQNVTLSCEQNLNHDAMYWYRQDPGQGLRLIYYSQIVNDFQKGDIAEGYSVSREKKESFPLTVTSAQKNPTAFYLCASSPTFARTGDYGYTFGSGTRLTVV.

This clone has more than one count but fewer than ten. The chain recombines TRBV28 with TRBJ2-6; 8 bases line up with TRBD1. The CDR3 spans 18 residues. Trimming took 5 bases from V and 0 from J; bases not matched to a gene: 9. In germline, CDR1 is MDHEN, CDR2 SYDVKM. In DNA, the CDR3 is TGTGCCAGCAGTCTTAGACAGGGGTTAGGCTCTGGGGCCAACGTCCTGACTTTC. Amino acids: CASSLRQGLGSGANVLTF.

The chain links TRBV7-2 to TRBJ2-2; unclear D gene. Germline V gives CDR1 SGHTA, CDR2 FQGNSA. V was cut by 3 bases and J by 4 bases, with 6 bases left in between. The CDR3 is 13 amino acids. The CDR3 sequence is CASSFGVTGELFF. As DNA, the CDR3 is TGTGCCAGCAGCTTTGGGGTCACCGGGGAGCTGTTTTTT.